This T cell receptor beta chain was sequenced in a study of T cell responses to AZD1222 COVID-19 vaccine. Study-wide results and limits: Only six people who got AZD1222 tested seropositive at baseline. Variant regions that are unmutated are reportedly the target of nearly half of spike-specific TCRs. Spike-specific TCR breadth and depth went up after people got two AZD1222 doses.

The CDR3 consists of 17 residues. After removal of 5 bases from V and 1 base from J, the junction contained 8 bases not matched to a gene. CDR1 and CDR2 (germline): MNHEY, SMNVEV (reference sequence). Remarks on this clone: The antigen remains undetermined.

The repertoire was sequenced with immunoSEQ multiplex PCR; TCRdb's copy has only in-frame clones and lacks some. The table lists 30,000 to 40,000 clones, roughly 90% of them singletons, with approximately 14% in the top ten. The sequenced sample was peripheral blood, obtained 28 days after the second AZD1222 dose. The chain recombines TRBV27 with TRBJ2-4; 10 bases map to TRBD2. This sequence originates from an adult who received the AZD1222 COVID-19 vaccine. The CDR3 nucleotides are TGTGCCAGCAGTGCGGGGCATAGCGGGGGGGCCAAAAACATTCAGTACTTC. Its translation: CASSAGHSGGAKNIQYF.